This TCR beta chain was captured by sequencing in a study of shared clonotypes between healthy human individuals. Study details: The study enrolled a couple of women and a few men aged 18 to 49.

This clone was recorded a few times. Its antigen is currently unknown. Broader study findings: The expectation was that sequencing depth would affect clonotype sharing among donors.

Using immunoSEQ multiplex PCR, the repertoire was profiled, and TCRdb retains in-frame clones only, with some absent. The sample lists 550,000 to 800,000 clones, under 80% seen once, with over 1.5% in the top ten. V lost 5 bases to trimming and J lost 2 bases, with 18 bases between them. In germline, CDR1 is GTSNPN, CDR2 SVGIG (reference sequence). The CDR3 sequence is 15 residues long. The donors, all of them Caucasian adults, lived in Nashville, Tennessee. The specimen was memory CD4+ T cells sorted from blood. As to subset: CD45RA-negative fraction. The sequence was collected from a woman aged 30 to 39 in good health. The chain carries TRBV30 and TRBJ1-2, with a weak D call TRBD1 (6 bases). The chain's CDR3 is CAWARVGALNYGYTF. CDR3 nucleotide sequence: TGTGCCTGGGCTAGGGTGGGGGCGTTGAACTATGGCTACACCTTC.